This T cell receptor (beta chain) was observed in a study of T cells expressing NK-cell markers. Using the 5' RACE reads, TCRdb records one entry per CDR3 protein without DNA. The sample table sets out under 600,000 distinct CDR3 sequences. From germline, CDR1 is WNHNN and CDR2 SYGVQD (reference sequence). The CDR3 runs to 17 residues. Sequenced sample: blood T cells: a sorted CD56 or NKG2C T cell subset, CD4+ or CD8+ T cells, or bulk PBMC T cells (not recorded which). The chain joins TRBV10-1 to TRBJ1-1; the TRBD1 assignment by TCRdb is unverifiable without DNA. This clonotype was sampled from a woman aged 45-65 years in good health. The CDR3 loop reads CASSDPGQGKRNTEAFF.